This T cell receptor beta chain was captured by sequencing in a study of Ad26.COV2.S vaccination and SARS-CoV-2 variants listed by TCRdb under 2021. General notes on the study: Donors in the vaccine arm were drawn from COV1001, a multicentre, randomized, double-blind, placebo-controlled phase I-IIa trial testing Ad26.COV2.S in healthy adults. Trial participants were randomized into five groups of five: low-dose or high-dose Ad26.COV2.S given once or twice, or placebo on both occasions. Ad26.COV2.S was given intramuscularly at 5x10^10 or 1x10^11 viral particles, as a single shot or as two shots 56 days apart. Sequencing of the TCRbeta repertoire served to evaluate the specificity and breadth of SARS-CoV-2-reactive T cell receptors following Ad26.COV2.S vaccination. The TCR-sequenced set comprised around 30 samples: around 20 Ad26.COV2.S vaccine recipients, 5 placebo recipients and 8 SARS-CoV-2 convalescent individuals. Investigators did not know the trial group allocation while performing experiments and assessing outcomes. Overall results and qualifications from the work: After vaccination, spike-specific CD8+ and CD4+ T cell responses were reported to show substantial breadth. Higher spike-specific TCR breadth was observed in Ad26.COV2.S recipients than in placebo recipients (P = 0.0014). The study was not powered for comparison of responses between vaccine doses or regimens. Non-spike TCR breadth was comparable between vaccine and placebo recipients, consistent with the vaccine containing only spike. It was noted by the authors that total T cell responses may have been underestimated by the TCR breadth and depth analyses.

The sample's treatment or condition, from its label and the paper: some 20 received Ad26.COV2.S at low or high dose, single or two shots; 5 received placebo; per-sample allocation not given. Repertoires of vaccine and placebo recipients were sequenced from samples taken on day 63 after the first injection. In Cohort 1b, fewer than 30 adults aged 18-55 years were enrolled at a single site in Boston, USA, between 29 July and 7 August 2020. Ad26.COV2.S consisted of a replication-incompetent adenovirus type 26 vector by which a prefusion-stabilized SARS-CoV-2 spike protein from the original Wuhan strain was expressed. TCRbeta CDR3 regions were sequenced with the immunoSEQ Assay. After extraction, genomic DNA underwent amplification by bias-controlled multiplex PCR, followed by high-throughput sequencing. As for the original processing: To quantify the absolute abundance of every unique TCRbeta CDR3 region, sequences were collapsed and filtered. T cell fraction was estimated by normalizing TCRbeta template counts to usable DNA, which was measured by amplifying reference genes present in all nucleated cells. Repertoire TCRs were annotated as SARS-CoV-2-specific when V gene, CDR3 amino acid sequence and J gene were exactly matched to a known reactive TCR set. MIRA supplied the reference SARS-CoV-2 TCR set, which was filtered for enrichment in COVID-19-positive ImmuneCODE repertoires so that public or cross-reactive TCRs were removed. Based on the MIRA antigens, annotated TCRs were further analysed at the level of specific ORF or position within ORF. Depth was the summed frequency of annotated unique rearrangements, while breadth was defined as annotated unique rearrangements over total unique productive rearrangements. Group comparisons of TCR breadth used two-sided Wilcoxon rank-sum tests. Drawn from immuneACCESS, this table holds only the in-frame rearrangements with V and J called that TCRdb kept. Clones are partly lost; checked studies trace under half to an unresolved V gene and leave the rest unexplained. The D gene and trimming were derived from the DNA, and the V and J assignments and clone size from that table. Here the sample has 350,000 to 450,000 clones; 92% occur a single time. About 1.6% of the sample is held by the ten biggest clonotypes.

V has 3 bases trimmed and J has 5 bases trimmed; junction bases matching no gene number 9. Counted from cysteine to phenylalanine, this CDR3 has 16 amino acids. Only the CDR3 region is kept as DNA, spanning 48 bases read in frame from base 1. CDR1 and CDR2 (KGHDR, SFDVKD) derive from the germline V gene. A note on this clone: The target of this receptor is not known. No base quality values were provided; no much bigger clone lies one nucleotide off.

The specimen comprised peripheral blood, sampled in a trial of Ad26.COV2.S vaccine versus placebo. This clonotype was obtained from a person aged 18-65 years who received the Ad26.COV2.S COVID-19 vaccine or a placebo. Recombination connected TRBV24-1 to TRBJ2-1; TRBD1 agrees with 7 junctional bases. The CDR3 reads CATSDPGTVGDNEQFF. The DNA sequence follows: TGTGCCACCAGTGATCCTGGGACAGTTGGGGACAATGAGCAGTTCTTC.